What follows are 23 T cell receptor beta chains derived from one specimen sequenced in a study of CD8 T cells in Susac syndrome. Random hexamers were used to reverse transcribe 0.5 to 1 ug of RNA. One entry per CDR3 protein results from TCRdb running MiXCR on the immunoSEQ multiplex PCR reads. This table has some 150,000 distinct CDR3 sequences, more than 85% appearing once. Sequencing was performed on CD4+ T cells from PBMCs. All receptors derive from a human donor with Susac syndrome.

This clonotype has a single count. The chain joins TRBV7-9 to TRBJ1-1; D remains ambiguous. The CDR3 extends over 13 amino acids. The V gene lost 1 base and the J gene lost 1 base, with 4 bases spanning the gap. Germline V CDR1 and CDR2: SEHNR, FQNEAQ (reference sequence). CDR3 amino acids: CASSLDENTEAFF. CDR3 nucleotides: TGTGCCAGCAGCTTAGACGAGAACACTGAAGCTTTCTTT.

The chain is built from TRBV6-5 and TRBJ1-2; 8 bases match TRBD1. With 8 bases clipped from V and 7 bases from J, the junction kept 6 bases outside the gene matches. CDR1 MNHEY and CDR2 SVGAGI come from the germline V gene. There are 12 residues in the CDR3. CDR3 region: CASRQGKLGYTF. DNA of the CDR3: TGTGCCAGCCGACAGGGGAAGCTTGGCTACACCTTC.

The rearrangement joins TRBV29-1 to TRBJ1-1; the D is unclear. This CDR3 contains 13 residues. The V end was cut by 4 bases, the J end by 1 base, with 10 bases between. Looked up from germline, CDR1 is SQVTM and CDR2 is ANQGSEA. CDR3 sequence reads: CSVVRQSNTEAFF. CDR3 sequence (DNA): TGCAGCGTTGTAAGGCAGTCGAACACTGAAGCTTTCTTT.

The chain joins TRBV12-3 or TRBV12-4 to TRBJ2-1; 8 bases are shared with TRBD2. The CDR3 consists of 15 residues. Trimming took 6 bases from V and 4 from J; bases not matched to a gene: 8. This CDR3 is CASRFSGVEYNEQFF. The CDR3 nucleotides are TGTGCCAGCAGATTTAGCGGGGTGGAATACAATGAGCAGTTCTTC.

The chain joins TRBV12-3 or TRBV12-4 to TRBJ2-2; TRBD2 matches 7 bases. The CDR3 totals 14 residues. The V gene end was trimmed by 8 bases and the J gene end by 0 bases; junction bases not matched to a gene: 3. The CDR3 loop reads CASGRGANTGELFF. The CDR3 DNA reads TGTGCCAGCGGGAGGGGTGCGAACACCGGGGAGCTGTTTTTT.

The chain has TRBV3-1 and TRBJ2-7; a weak D match, TRBD1 (6 bases). Germline V gene data show CDR1 as LGHDT and CDR2 as YNNKEL (reference sequence). Trimming cost V 6 bases and J 2 bases, with 8 bases left between them. CDR3 size: 12 residues. As DNA, the CDR3 is TGTGCCAGCAGTCGACAGGCCTACGAGCAGTACTTC. Amino acids: CASSRQAYEQYF.

The rearrangement uses TRBV20-1 and TRBJ2-5; TRBD1 aligns across 7 bases. Germline loops: CDR1 DFQATT, CDR2 SNEGSKA (reference sequence). The V gene end was trimmed by 3 bases and the J gene end by 2 bases; junction bases not matched to a gene: 6. The CDR3 consists of 14 residues. This chain's CDR3 is CSASRRGRQETQYF. In DNA, the CDR3 is TGCAGTGCTAGTCGAAGGGGGCGGCAAGAGACCCAGTACTTC.

A single count supports this clonotype. The chain recombines TRBV9 with TRBJ1-6; 7 nucleotides match TRBD1. From germline, CDR1 is SGDLS and CDR2 YYNGEE. V dropped 4 bases and J dropped 5; count of bases not matched to a gene: 3. This CDR3 contains 14 residues. The CDR3, as DNA: TGTGCCAGCAGCCCCGGACAGGATAATTCACCCCTCCACTTT. Its protein is CASSPGQDNSPLHF.

CDR3: CASSAIGTATYEQYF. CDR3 bases: TGTGCCAGCAGTGCTATCGGGACAGCAACCTACGAGCAGTACTTC. The V gene is TRBV12-3 or TRBV12-4, the J gene TRBJ2-7; 7 bases match TRBD1. CDR3 length: 15 amino acids. After removal of 5 bases from V and 2 bases from J, the junction contained 9 bases not matched to a gene.

The chain recombines TRBV2 with TRBJ1-6; 9 nucleotides line up with TRBD1. This CDR3 comprises 16 residues. V lost 2 bases, J lost 6 bases, and 5 bases stayed unmatched. Germline CDR1 reads SNHLY; CDR2 reads FYNNEI. CDR3 sequence reads: CASSERRGQGNSPLHF. The CDR3 region has the DNA TGTGCCAGCAGTGAACGAAGGGGACAGGGTAATTCACCCCTCCACTTT.

V and J are TRBV18 and TRBJ2-7; D gene uncertain. Trimming took off 2 bases at V and 7 bases at J, with 12 bases between the two ends. CDR3 length: 13 residues. Germline V gene lookup returns CDR1 KGHSH and CDR2 LQKENI. The CDR3 DNA is TGTGCCAGCTCACCAGCACCCGCTCGGGAGCAGTACTTC. Translating it yields CASSPAPAREQYF.

This rearrangement joins TRBV4-1 to TRBJ2-3; D not resolved. Trimming cost V 0 bases and J 5 bases, with 6 bases left between them. This CDR3 region has 13 residues. Germline-derived CDR1 and CDR2 are MGHRA and YSYEKL. This CDR3 is CASSQDPGDTQYF. The CDR3 DNA follows: TGCGCCAGCAGCCAAGATCCGGGAGATACGCAGTATTTT.

This clonotype was detected once. This rearrangement joins TRBV12-3 or TRBV12-4 to TRBJ1-3, with D hard to call. Trimming removed 4 bases from V and 2 bases from J, with 15 bases in between. The length of the CDR3 is 16 residues. The CDR3 DNA sequence: TGTGCCAGCAGTTCTAGTGGTTTGTCCGCTGGAAACACCATATATTTT. This sequence encodes CASSSSGLSAGNTIYF.

V is TRBV12-3 or TRBV12-4 and J is TRBJ2-6, with a tentative D call TRBD2 (5 bases). V gave up 3 bases and J gave up 4 bases, with 7 bases separating them. The CDR3 length is 14 residues. The CDR3 bases are TGTGCCAGCAGTTTTCGGGGAGGGGCCAACGTCCTGACTTTC. It yields the protein CASSFRGGANVLTF.

The rearrangement uses TRBV30 and TRBJ1-1; D gene ambiguous. Trimming removed 3 bases at V and 1 base at J, with 3 bases between. Germline V CDR1 and CDR2: GTSNPN, SVGIG (reference sequence). The CDR3 runs 11 residues. In nucleotides, the CDR3 is TGTGCCTGGAGATGGAACACTGAAGCTTTCTTT. This codes for CAWRWNTEAFF.

The J gene is TRBJ1-2, the V gene TRBV5-1; D possibly corresponds to TRBD1 (5 bases). The CDR3 consists of 12 residues. Trimming shortened V by 4 bases and J by 6 bases, and 10 bases separated the two germline ends. Germline V gene sequence: CDR1 SGHRS, CDR2 YFSETQ. This chain's CDR3 is CASSPGLDGYTF. CDR3 bases: TGCGCCAGCAGCCCGGGACTGGATGGCTACACCTTC.

V gene TRBV27 combines with J gene TRBJ2-1, with TRBD2 as a possible D gene (6 bases). The CDR3 runs to 14 residues. Germline CDR1 and CDR2: MNHEY and SMNVEV (reference sequence). The V end was cut by 3 bases, the J end by 4 bases, with 10 bases between. CDR3 amino acids: CASSLRRGYNEQFF. The CDR3 DNA is TGTGCCAGCAGTTTGAGACGGGGGTACAATGAGCAGTTCTTC.

In this sample, this clonotype turned up a few times. V usage is TRBV7-8 and J usage is TRBJ2-2; D call uncertain. V was pared by 5 bases and J by 0 bases, with 4 bases between. The V gene's germline CDR1 is SGHVS and CDR2 FQNEAQ. The CDR3 loop spans 13 amino acids. The DNA for the CDR3 is TGTGCCAGCAGCCATACGAACACCGGGGAGCTGTTTTTT. Protein sequence: CASSHTNTGELFF.

The chain joins TRBV5-1 to TRBJ2-1, with TRBD2 identical over 9 bases. The length of the CDR3 is 15 residues. Looked up from germline, CDR1 is SGHRS and CDR2 is YFSETQ. J was trimmed by 5 bases and V by 0 bases; bases with no gene match: 3. CDR3 region: CASSLVGGGDNEQFF. Here the CDR3 DNA reads TGCGCCAGCAGCTTGGTGGGCGGGGGGGACAATGAGCAGTTCTTC. Filled out from reference TRBV5-1 and TRBJ2-1, the complete variable domain reads KAGVTQTPRYLIKTRGQQVTLSCSPISGHRSVSWYQQTPGQGLQFLFEYFSETQRNKGNFPGRFSGRQFSNSRSEMNVSTLELGDSALYLCASSLVGGGDNEQFFGPGTRLTVL.

J is TRBJ1-1 and V is TRBV30; perhaps TRBD1 as D (5 bases). This CDR3 region has 12 residues. Germline V gene lookup returns CDR1 GTSNPN and CDR2 SVGIG (reference sequence). V was clipped by 6 bases and J by 4 bases, with 12 bases between them. As DNA, the CDR3 is TGTGCCTGTAGGGGTAGTAGCACTGAAGCTTTCTTT. This codes for CACRGSSTEAFF.

The CDR3 sequence: CSARAQAGDREAFF. CDR3 nucleotides: TGCAGTGCTAGAGCCCAGGCAGGGGATCGCGAAGCTTTCTTT. J is TRBJ1-1 and V is TRBV20-1, with D possibly being TRBD1 (6 bases). The CDR3 covers 14 residues. Germline CDR1 is DFQATT and CDR2 is SNEGSKA (reference sequence). Trimming stripped 1 base from V and 8 bases from J, with 17 bases between.

This rearrangement joins TRBV7-9 to TRBJ2-5; maybe TRBD1 (6 bases). V was shortened by 5 bases and J by 5 bases, with 12 bases between the two germline ends. CDR3 length: 13 residues. CDR1 and CDR2 (germline): SEHNR, FQNEAQ (reference sequence). This CDR3 reads CASSGQGKETQYF. In DNA, the CDR3 is TGTGCCAGCAGCGGTCAGGGGAAGGAGACCCAGTACTTC. The complete variable domain, with remaining parts taken from reference TRBV7-9 and TRBJ2-5, reads DTGVSQNPRHKITKRGQNVTFRCDPISEHNRLYWYRQTLGQGPEFLTYFQNEAQLEKSRLLSDRFSAERPKGSFSTLEIQRTEQGDSAMYLCASSGQGKETQYFGPGTRLLVL.

This sequence joins TRBV7-6 and TRBJ2-1, with a possible D match to TRBD1 (5 bases). This CDR3 is built from 14 residues. Germline CDR1 is SGHVS and CDR2 is FNYEAQ. V was shortened by 0 bases and J by 9 bases, with 12 bases between the two germline ends. The chain's CDR3 is CASSLAVQATEQFF. CDR3 DNA: TGTGCCAGCAGCTTAGCGGTACAGGCTACTGAGCAGTTCTTC. Drawing the rest from reference TRBV7-6 and TRBJ2-1, the complete variable domain is GAGVSQSPRYKVTKRGQDVALRCDPISGHVSLYWYRQALGQGPEFLTYFNYEAQQDKSGLPNDRFSAERPEGSISTLTIQRTEQRDSAMYRCASSLAVQATEQFFGPGTRLTVL.